Below are 5 T cell receptor beta chains sequenced from a single sample in a study of response to subunit inactivated influenza vaccine. TCRdb used MiXCR to reprocess the RT-PCR reads, holding one entry per CDR3 protein. This sample carries hundreds of thousands of distinct CDR3 sequences, approximately 13% of them seen once, and the ten largest clones take around 7.3%. Sequenced here: PBMCs from blood, sampled around 14 days before vaccination. These receptor sequences come from a man aged 45-65 years who received an inactivated influenza vaccine.

The gene calls are TRBV4-2 and TRBJ2-1; D possibly corresponds to TRBD2 (5 bases). The germline CDR1 and CDR2 sequences are LGHNA and YNFKEQ. V was shortened by 5 bases and J by 7 bases, with 12 bases between the two germline ends. This CDR3 is built from 13 residues. The CDR3 nucleotides are TGTGCCAGCAGCGTGATAAGGGAGAATGAGCAGTTCTTC. Residues: CASSVIRENEQFF.

This clonotype turned up a few times. J is TRBJ1-2 and V is TRBV27; D is unresolved. The germline gives CDR1 MNHEY, CDR2 SMNVEV (reference sequence). V was shortened by 0 bases and J by 6 bases, with 8 bases between the two germline ends. There are 13 residues in the CDR3. CDR3 in amino acids: CASSLSGFNGYTF. CDR3 nucleotides: TGTGCCAGCAGTTTATCCGGGTTCAATGGCTACACCTTC.

The J gene is TRBJ1-4, the V gene TRBV5-1; 7 bases line up with TRBD1. Germline V gene lookup returns CDR1 SGHRS and CDR2 YFSETQ. The junction had 9 bases not matched to a gene; V was cut back by 2 bases and J by 5 bases. This CDR3 contains 16 residues. CDR3 region: CASSLEGQVGNEKLFF. The CDR3 DNA reads TGCGCCAGCAGCTTAGAAGGACAGGTCGGGAATGAAAAACTGTTTTTT.

This clonotype was recorded a few times. The CDR3, as DNA: TGTGCCAGCAGCTTAGATGGCAGCCGAGCTAACTATGGCTACACCTTC. Protein sequence: CASSLDGSRANYGYTF. This chain links TRBV7-6 with TRBJ1-2; D is unresolved. There are 16 residues in the CDR3. Germline assignment: CDR1 SGHVS and CDR2 FNYEAQ. Trimming left V 1 base short and J 0 bases short, with 12 bases between.

The chain recombines TRBV3-1 with TRBJ2-7; D perhaps matches TRBD2 (6 bases). The V gene's germline CDR1 is LGHDT and CDR2 YNNKEL (reference sequence). V lost 1 base and J lost 0, with 16 bases in between. The CDR3 covers 17 residues. The chain's CDR3 is CASSQGPPGLSSYEQYF. The CDR3 nucleotides read TGTGCCAGCAGCCAAGGCCCTCCTGGACTATCCTCCTACGAGCAGTACTTC.